These T cell receptor beta chains were read from a single sample in a study of blood T cell repertoires in COVID-19. Using immunoSEQ multiplex PCR, the repertoire was profiled, and TCRdb retains in-frame clones only, with some absent. The sample includes 98,000 or so clones, about 89% seen only once; the top ten take roughly 4.6%. Sequenced material: peripheral blood. Receptor source: a human donor in a cohort sampled during active COVID-19. The conserved cysteine and the conserved F or W are not part of the CDR3 here.

v_gene | CDR3aa
TRBV11-1 | ASSFQKESFNEQF
TRBV4-2 | ASSQDLAGAGVSTDTQY
TRBV18 | ASSPGGDGYGYT
TRBV28 | ASNTGTGPFEKLF
TRBV6-5 | ASSSQGGGRGEQF
TRBV18 | ASSPGAQAWTEAF
TRBV11-1 | ASSEESRGRAF
TRBV18 | ASSSGLRNTEAF
TRBV28 | ASRPNRDSEQY
TRBV18 | ASLQGDNSPLH
TRBV5-8 | ASSANRVGNQPQH
TRBV9 | ASSPGQGYEQY
TRBV29-1 | SVEPQGLYGYT
TRBV4-3 | ASSQELGLGGNEQF
TRBV6-6 | ASSHQGATNEKLF
TRBV2 | ASSVFGTGHYEQY
TRBV6-2/TRBV6-3 | ASSLQGWRANVLT
TRBV11-3 | ASSRDSSYEQY
TRBV7-2 | ASSLAWGGAEAF
TRBV2 | ASRLAQGVGEQY
TRBV19 | ASSTGTRQY
TRBV9 | ASSFSSTDTQY
TRBV6-5 | ASREHTNTEAF
TRBV10-3 | AISGGVSNQPQH
TRBV7-6 | ASSLDRGPQTDTQY
TRBV6-2/TRBV6-3 | ASSSDRVQPQH
TRBV2 | ASSWGQGGNQPQH
TRBV5-6 | ASSSGTQETQY
TRBV19 | ASSKRDLVGFVTDTQY
TRBV18 | ASSPPGQGRHNEQF
TRBV6-2/TRBV6-3 | ASSYSGGIGNQPQH
TRBV18 | ASSPMRDGYT
TRBV5-6 | ASSLGTLATDTQY
TRBV4-3 | ASSQDLRVAGGYT
TRBV6-1 | ASSDQGQGLVGNQPQH
TRBV6-2/TRBV6-3 | ASNPGLAGNEQF
TRBV7-6 | ASSLATQNTEAF
TRBV11-2 | ASSRDNSGNTIY
TRBV2 | AGGGGASGANVLT
TRBV18 | ASSPPIAAQY
TRBV19 | ASSIGAWNSGNTIY
TRBV28 | ASSPPGTSGFKETQY
TRBV29-1 | SVVDITGRGTYEQY
TRBV6-2/TRBV6-3 | ASSYAGTAFGYEQY
TRBV5-4 | ASSWGGSGPPDTQY
TRBV6-1 | ASSEVWRGPYEQY
TRBV6-5 | ASSPDRGQPQH
TRBV24-1 | ATNFTRVCTDTQY
TRBV19 | ASSIQGRLSSYNEQF
TRBV30 | AWSLRVASPLH
TRBV15 | ATSRDPGSNQPQH
TRBV11-2 | ASSSAGTRYNEQF
TRBV5-6 | ASSAHRVAAYNSPLH
TRBV7-2 | ASSLGIAQGEQY
TRBV18 | ASSPPGTRVYEQF